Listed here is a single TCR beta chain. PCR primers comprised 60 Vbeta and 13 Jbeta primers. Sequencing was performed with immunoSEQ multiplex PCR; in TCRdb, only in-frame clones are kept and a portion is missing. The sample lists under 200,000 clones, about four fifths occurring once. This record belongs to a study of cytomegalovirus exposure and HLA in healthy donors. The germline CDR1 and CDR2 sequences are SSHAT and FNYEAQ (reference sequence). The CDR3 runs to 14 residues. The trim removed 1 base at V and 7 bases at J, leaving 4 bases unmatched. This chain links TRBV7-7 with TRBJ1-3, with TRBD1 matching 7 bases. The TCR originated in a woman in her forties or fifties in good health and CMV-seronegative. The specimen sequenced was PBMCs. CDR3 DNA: TGTGCCAGCAGCTTAGTGGGACAGAAGAACACCATATATTTT. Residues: CASSLVGQKNTIYF. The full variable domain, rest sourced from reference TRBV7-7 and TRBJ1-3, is GAGVSQSPRYKVTKRGQDVTLRCDPISSHATLYWYQQALGQGPEFLTYFNYEAQPDKSGLPSDRFSAERPEGSISTLTIQRTEQRDSAMYRCASSLVGQKNTIYFGEGSWLTVV.